This T cell receptor beta chain was recovered during a study of OX40 agonist ivuxolimab in advanced cancers. Looking at the study overall: Patients were treated with intravenous ivuxolimab, dosed at 0.01 to 10 mg/kg and infused every 2 weeks. Dose-escalation patients had hepatocellular carcinoma, melanoma, renal cell or head and neck cancer.

Only in-frame clones appear in the TCRdb table, and some are missing; sequencing was by immunoSEQ multiplex PCR. The data show around 58,000 clones, approximately 87% seen once. The CDR3 has 16 amino acids. Trimming took off 4 bases at V and 7 bases at J, with 24 bases between the two ends. The germline V gene has CDR1 SGHRS and CDR2 YFSETQ. The table lists this clone with a count of one. Its antigen is as yet unknown. Peripheral blood came from all dose cohorts at three timepoints. General study points: Clonal expansion was seen in CD4+ and CD8+ blood T cells by week 6 at 0.1 to 3.0 mg/kg.

This receptor was identified in an adult with an advanced solid tumor such as melanoma, head and neck, liver or kidney cancer. Sequencing was performed on CD4+ or CD8+ T cells sorted from blood, taken in a trial of the OX40 agonist ivuxolimab. J is TRBJ2-7 and V is TRBV5-1; D may be TRBD1 or TRBD2 (5 bases each). In DNA form, the CDR3 reads TGCGCCAGCAGCCGAACCCTCGGGACCCCTGCTGAAGAGCAGTACTTC. The encoded protein is CASSRTLGTPAEEQYF.